These 10 T cell receptor beta chains were sequenced from one sample in a study of beta chain features in type 1 diabetes (dated 2018 in TCRdb). Libraries were constructed by the immunoSEQ multiplex PCR assay. The High Capacity cDNA Reverse Transcription Kit was used to reverse transcribe all of the isolated RNA, meaning that expressed TCRB transcripts were what got sequenced. TCRdb limited this immuneACCESS table to in-frame rearrangements with V and J called. A share of clones is missing; checked studies link under half to unresolved V genes, and the rest is unexplained. The sample includes 450,000 to 600,000 clones, with approximately 30% observed a single time. The ten top clones hold about 0.065% of the sample. Sequenced: naive CD4+ T cells from blood. Read against the paper, the sample's cell subset or site label means: true naive CD4+ T cells. The receptors were gathered from a man younger than 35 in good health.

The chain has TRBV7-7 and TRBJ2-5, with D perhaps given as TRBD1 or TRBD2 (5 bases each). Trimming left V 11 bases short and J 4 bases short, with 14 bases between. The germline CDR1 and CDR2 sequences are SSHAT and FNYEAQ (reference sequence). The CDR3 contains 12 residues. The chain's CDR3 is CAPPLGVETQYF. The CDR3 bases are TGTGCCCCTCCCCTGGGGGTAGAGACCCAGTACTTC. Drawing the rest from reference TRBV7-7 and TRBJ2-5, the complete variable domain is GAGVSQSPRYKVTKRGQDVTLRCDPISSHATLYWYQQALGQGPEFLTYFNYEAQPDKSGLPSDRFSAERPEGSISTLTIQRTEQRDSAMYRCAPPLGVETQYFGPGTRLLVL.

The V gene is TRBV5-4, the J gene TRBJ2-5; D is possibly TRBD1 or TRBD2 (5 bases each). The CDR3 covers 14 residues. CDR1 and CDR2 from the germline V gene are SGHNT and YYREEE (reference sequence). V dropped 4 bases and J dropped 5 bases, with 15 bases sitting between them. The CDR3 region is CASSPYRGEETQYF. CDR3 bases: TGTGCCAGCAGCCCATACCGGGGCGAGGAGACCCAGTACTTC.

This clone was counted between two and nine times. This sequence joins TRBV29-1 and TRBJ1-1; the D is unclear. Germline-derived CDR1 and CDR2 are SQVTM and ANQGSEA. The ends were cut back, 2 bases at V and 2 bases at J, with 9 bases in the middle. The length of the CDR3 is 13 residues. CDR3 loop: CSVEPLINTEAFF. The CDR3 region has the DNA TGCAGCGTTGAACCCCTAATTAACACTGAAGCTTTCTTT.

The chain employs TRBV5-4 and TRBJ2-1; TRBD2 agrees at 10 bases. V was clipped by 0 bases and J by 5 bases; unmatched bases: 8. In germline, CDR1 is SGHNT, CDR2 YYREEE (reference sequence). The CDR3 loop spans 17 amino acids. This chain's CDR3 is CASSLGLAGVFNNEQFF. In DNA form, the CDR3 reads TGTGCCAGCAGCTTGGGGCTAGCGGGAGTATTCAACAATGAGCAGTTCTTC.

The V and J genes are TRBV25-1 and TRBJ2-7; 8 bases align to TRBD1. Losses at the gene ends were 6 bases for V and 4 bases for J; bases not matched to a gene: 5. The germline V gene encodes CDR1 MGHDK and CDR2 SYGVNS. This CDR3 is built from 13 residues. The CDR3 here is CASSDRGWYEQYF. As DNA, the CDR3 is TGTGCCAGCAGCGACAGGGGTTGGTACGAGCAGTACTTC.

This clone was observed a handful of times. This rearrangement joins TRBV25-1 to TRBJ2-4; a possible D gene is TRBD1 (6 bases). The CDR3 totals 14 residues. V gave up 1 base and J gave up 9 bases, with 13 bases separating them. Germline loops: CDR1 MGHDK, CDR2 SYGVNS. DNA of the CDR3: TGTGCCAGCAGTGAATTGGAGTCCAGGGGCATTCAGTACTTC. Translated: CASSELESRGIQYF.

In this sample, this clone turned up a few times. The chain couples TRBV9 to TRBJ2-5; D tentatively reads TRBD1 or TRBD2 (6 bases each). V was shortened by 3 bases and J by 7 bases, with 25 bases between the two germline ends. The CDR3 contains 17 residues. Germline loops: CDR1 SGDLS, CDR2 YYNGEE. CDR3 nucleotide sequence: TGTGCCAGCAGCGCAGACCCGATATCCAGGGGAGGATGGACCCAGTACTTC. This encodes CASSADPISRGGWTQYF.

This chain joins TRBV28 and TRBJ2-7; TRBD1 might be the D (6 bases). V lost 7 bases, J lost 3 bases, and 10 bases lay in between. The length of the CDR3 is 12 residues. Germline loops: CDR1 MDHEN, CDR2 SYDVKM. This chain's CDR3 is CASTHRVYEQYF. CDR3 in DNA: TGTGCCAGCACCCACAGGGTCTACGAGCAGTACTTC.

V gene TRBV4-3 combines with J gene TRBJ1-6; D is ambiguous. This CDR3 comprises 15 residues. V lost 1 base, J lost 4 bases, and 8 bases lay in between. Germline CDR1 and CDR2: LGHNA and YSLEER. The CDR3, as DNA: TGCGCCAGCAGCCAAGTTGTGTTTTATAATTCACCCCTCCACTTT. It specifies CASSQVVFYNSPLHF.

The V and J genes are TRBV19 and TRBJ2-1; TRBD2 agrees at 7 bases. CDR3 size: 14 residues. Germline CDR1 and CDR2: LNHDA and SQIVND (reference sequence). J gave up 5 bases and V 5 bases, and 6 bases lay outside the gene matches. The CDR3 DNA follows: TGTGCCAGTAGTCCCTGGCTAGCGGACAATGAGCAGTTCTTC. Residues: CASSPWLADNEQFF.